This T cell receptor beta chain was profiled in a study of T cell responses to AZD1222 COVID-19 vaccine. Whole-study results and caveats: Repertoire collection took place solely once the T cell response had peaked. A mostly white British donor set with more females was recruited, and clonal diversity was possibly underestimated.

TCRdb keeps only in-frame clones here, not all; method: immunoSEQ multiplex PCR. In the table there are fewer than 200,000 clones, 90% to 95% of which are singletons. As to this clone: Its antigen remains unknown.

V lost 7 bases and J 3 bases, leaving 15 bases between the germline ends. This CDR3 comprises 13 residues. The germline gives CDR1 SQVTM, CDR2 ANQGSEA. The source was peripheral blood, collected on day 0 of AZD1222 vaccination. The chain links TRBV29-1 to TRBJ1-1; D gene uncertain. This TCR derives from an adult in good health. The CDR3 region is CSARRTAYTEAFF. In DNA form, the CDR3 reads TGCAGCGCCCGCCGGACCGCCTACACTGAAGCTTTCTTT.